This T cell receptor (beta chain) is from a study of radiation and T cells in renal cell carcinoma. The CDR3 is made up of 13 amino acids. The V gene's germline CDR1 is MNHEY and CDR2 SVGAGI. Trimming took 6 bases from V and 10 from J; bases not matched to a gene: 10. The time point is: blood 4 weeks post-SBRT, at nephrectomy. Treatment reported: 15 Gy SBRT to primary tumor, nephrectomy 4 weeks later. Nephrectomy followed 15 Gy stereotactic body radiation by 4 weeks. Serial blood draws occurred at baseline and 2 and 4 weeks post-SBRT. Clones were read by immunoSEQ multiplex PCR, and TCRdb kept only the in-frame ones, dropping some. Among 50,000 to 65,000 clones listed, 70% to 80% were seen once.

The sequences come from blood, collected from a patient whose treatment included radiotherapy and nephrectomy. V is TRBV6-5 and J is TRBJ2-3, with 7 bases fitting TRBD2. The TCR originated in a man aged 55 to 70 with renal cell carcinoma. The CDR3 spells CASRSPRGDAQYF. For the CDR3, the DNA is TGTGCCAGCAGATCCCCCCGGGGGGATGCGCAGTATTTT.